This T cell receptor beta chain derives from a study of T cells in Graves' hyperthyroidism and ophthalmopathy (dated by TCRdb to 2018 to 2020). Context from the whole study: Peripheral blood samples were taken at the time of initial diagnosis, prior to any treatment. The paper describes TCR Vbeta CDR3 sequencing of 140 or so peripheral blood samples, made up of 43 ophthalmopathy patients, around 73 hyperthyroidism patients and roughly 17 progressor patients. Whether ophthalmopathy could be predicted prospectively was tested in an independent validation cohort made up of about 18 hyperthyroidism patients plus 17 patients who later progressed to ophthalmopathy. In about 6 Graves' hyperthyroidism patients, the study also compared T-cell repertoires from thyroid tissue with T-cell repertoires from blood. Once sampling was done, hyperthyroidism patients were given methimazole at a starting dose of 30 mg daily, whereas ophthalmopathy patients were given high-dose intravenous methylprednisolone. The 95 to 100 discovery patients were divided at random into training and test sets in a 7:3 ratio. To identify TCR V-J signatures that set the groups apart, the researchers used a discovery cohort of about a hundred patients, made up of 40 to 45 with Graves' ophthalmopathy and about 60 with stable Graves' hyperthyroidism.

Amplification of TCR beta CDR3 regions was carried out from RNA transcripts. A first-round RT-PCR of the TCR CDR3 used the HTBI primer set with the Qiagen OneStep RT-PCR kit. Libraries were constructed in a second round of multiplex PCR, after which size selection and purification were performed. Paired-end sequencing of the libraries was performed with 100 bp reads on an Illumina HiSeq2000. The paper's processing steps were these. SOAPnuke was used to process the raw data, removing reads that contained adapters or uncalled bases, had a mean Phred below 15, or lacked an exact match to the constant primer or identifier. High-quality paired reads were merged using COPE v1.2.5, and each unique nucleotide sequence was defined as a clonotype. Clonotypes were aligned to IMGT TRBV, TRBD and TRBJ reference segments using MiTCR v1.1. The analysis included only V-J combinations with a frequency above 0.0001, which together covered more than 98% of the repertoires. The TCS score was defined as the ratio of F50 (clonal expansion) to E x V (chaos), calculated using BLOSUM62-based TCRdist between CDR3 peptides within each V-J. Welch's t-statistics and random forest reduced roughly 540 V-J features to under 15, which were used in a naive Bayes classifier (R e1071). TCRdb trimmed the raw reads at Q25, called clones with MiXCR and kept productive beta chains. Identical CDR3 proteins give one entry, which carries the most common genes and DNA. The V and J calls were determined by TCRdb, not by the authors. The sample table records some 490,000 distinct CDR3 sequences; approximately 22% of these occur just once. The ten most abundant clones make up 49% of the sample.

Ophthalmopathy patients had moderately to severely active disease, Clinical Activity Score of at least 3, NOSPECS grade of at least 4, and duration under 3 months. Any patient with an uncontrolled infection, another autoimmune disease, pregnancy or lactation was excluded. Clinical symptoms, serum thyroxine and TRAb, thyroid ultrasound, and orbital computed tomography formed the basis for the diagnoses. PBMCs were separated from under 12 ml of fresh peripheral blood using Ficoll-Paque density gradient centrifugation. Total RNA was extracted with Trizol reagent, and quality was checked on an Agilent 2100 Bioanalyzer. Study-wide findings and limitations: A 13 V-J signature model separated ophthalmopathy from stable hyperthyroidism, with around 88% sensitivity and 81.08% specificity in cross-validation and 80%/75% in testing. Sample size was not statistically predetermined, and investigators were not blinded to group allocation. Most expanded thyroid clonotypes (frequency above 0.001) were also detected in blood, a finding suggesting that blood repertoires may reflect thyroid immune responses. In validation, the model predicted progression to ophthalmopathy with over 60% sensitivity and 72% to 75% specificity, a median of 6.5 months before onset.

This clonotype was found many times. No cognate antigen has been identified for it. There are no base qualities to consult, and no much larger clone falls within one base. Inclusive of the bounding cysteine and phenylalanine, the CDR3 is 10 residues long. CDR3 DNA is the only sequence kept; it has 30 bases, read in frame from the first base. A distance of 3 bases separates the germline ends of V and J, which lose 7 bases and 5 bases respectively. CDR1 and CDR2, looked up from the germline V gene, are MNHNS and SASEGT. The sample consisted of blood. Recombination connected TRBV6-1 to TRBJ2-1; no D gene call is confident. The receptor was derived from a woman aged 70-85 years with Graves' ophthalmopathy. The sequence in DNA is TGTGCCAGCACCAACAATGAGCAGTTCTTC. It is translated as CASTNNEQFF.